These 5 T cell receptor beta chains share one sample of origin, sequenced in a study of beta chain features in type 1 diabetes. Reverse transcribing all isolated RNA meant expressed TCRB transcripts were sequenced. Produced via immunoSEQ multiplex PCR; TCRdb's table is partial and in-frame only. The sample carries hundreds of thousands of clones, approximately 12% recorded once. Material for sequencing was naive CD4+ T cells from blood. The origin of the receptors is a man aged 18 to 30 in good health.

The chain has TRBV6-6 and TRBJ2-7; 7 positions agree with TRBD2. Germline V gene data show CDR1 as MNHNY and CDR2 as SVGAGI (reference sequence). Trimming took 1 base from V and 4 from J; bases not matched to a gene: 7. The CDR3 is made up of 15 amino acids. DNA of the CDR3: TGTGCCAGCAGTTACTTGGGGGGGAGATCATACGAGCAGTACTTC. It translates to CASSYLGGRSYEQYF.

This clone has just a few counts. The rearrangement links TRBV30 to TRBJ1-1, with D perhaps TRBD1 (5 bases). In germline, CDR1 is GTSNPN, CDR2 SVGIG (reference sequence). V was clipped by 1 base and J by 1 base, with 10 bases between them. The CDR3 runs 14 residues. CDR3 DNA: TGTGCCTGGAGTGGTAACAGGTGGAACACTGAAGCTTTCTTT. Its translation is CAWSGNRWNTEAFF.

The chain employs TRBV6-6 and TRBJ1-1, with 7 positions matching TRBD1. V shed 8 bases and J 9 bases; nucleotides not matched to a gene: 15. CDR1 MNHNY and CDR2 SVGAGI come from the germline V gene (reference sequence). This CDR3 region has 14 residues. Here the CDR3 DNA reads TGTGCCAGCGTGAAGGGACAGCAATTGGAGAAAGCTTTCTTT. It codes for CASVKGQQLEKAFF.

The rearrangement joins TRBV7-2 to TRBJ2-2; D may be TRBD2 (7 bases). With 0 bases removed from V and 9 bases from J, the gap between germline ends came to 14 bases. This CDR3 spans 15 amino acids. Per germline, CDR1 SGHTA and CDR2 FQGNSA. The chain's CDR3 is CASSLAGGPTRELFF. The DNA of the CDR3 is TGTGCCAGCAGCTTAGCGGGGGGGCCCACTCGGGAGCTGTTTTTT.

This sequence joins TRBV9 and TRBJ1-5; 8 bases map to TRBD1. Germline V gives CDR1 SGDLS, CDR2 YYNGEE. Losses at the gene ends were 2 bases for V and 9 bases for J; bases not matched to a gene: 7. This CDR3 is 14 amino acids long. CDR3 DNA sequence: TGTGCCAGCAGCGTTACAGGGGGAGGTCCGCCCCAGCATTTT. This gives the protein CASSVTGGGPPQHF.